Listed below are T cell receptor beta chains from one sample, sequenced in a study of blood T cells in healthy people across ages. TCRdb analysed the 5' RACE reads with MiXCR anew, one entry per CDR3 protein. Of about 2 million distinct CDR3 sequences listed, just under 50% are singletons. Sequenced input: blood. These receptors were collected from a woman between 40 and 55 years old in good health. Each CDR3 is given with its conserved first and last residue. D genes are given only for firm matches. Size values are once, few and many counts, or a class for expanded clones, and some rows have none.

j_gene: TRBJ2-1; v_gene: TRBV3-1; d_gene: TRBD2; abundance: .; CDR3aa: CASSQGSSGGPSSYNEQFF; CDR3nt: TGTGCCAGCAGCCAAGGGTCTAGCGGGGGCCCGAGCTCCTACAATGAGCAGTTCTTC
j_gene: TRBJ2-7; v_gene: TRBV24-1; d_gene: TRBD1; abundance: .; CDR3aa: CATSSGTGSSYNEQYF; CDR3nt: TGTGCCACCAGTTCGGGGACAGGGAGCTCCTACAATGAGCAGTACTTC
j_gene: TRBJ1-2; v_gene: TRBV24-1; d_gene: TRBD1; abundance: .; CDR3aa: CATSDGTDYYGYTF; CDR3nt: TGTGCCACCAGTGATGGGACAGATTACTATGGCTACACCTTC
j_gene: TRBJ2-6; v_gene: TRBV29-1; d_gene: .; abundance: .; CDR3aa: CSVVGANGANVLTF; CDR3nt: TGCAGCGTTGTAGGGGCTAATGGGGCCAACGTCCTGACTTTC
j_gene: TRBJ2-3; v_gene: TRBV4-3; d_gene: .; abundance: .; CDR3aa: CASSLYQGTGTDTQYF; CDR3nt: TGCGCCAGCAGCCTGTATCAGGGGACTGGCACAGATACGCAGTATTTT
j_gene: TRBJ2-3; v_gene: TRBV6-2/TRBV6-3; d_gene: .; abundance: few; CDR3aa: CASSYGGATGHTQYF; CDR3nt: TGTGCCAGCAGTTACGGCGGAGCTACGGGGCATACGCAGTATTTT
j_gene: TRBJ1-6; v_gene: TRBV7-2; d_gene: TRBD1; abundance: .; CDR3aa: CASSTPRTGSPLHF; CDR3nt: TGTGCCAGCAGCACCCCTCGGACAGGCTCACCCCTCCACTTT
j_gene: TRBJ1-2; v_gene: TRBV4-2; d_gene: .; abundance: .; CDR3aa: CASSQELGGSGGYTF; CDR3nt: TGTGCCAGCAGCCAAGAATTGGGCGGGAGTGGTGGCTACACCTTC
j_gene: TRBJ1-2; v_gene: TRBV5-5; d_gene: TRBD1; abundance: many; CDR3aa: CASDRAYGYTF; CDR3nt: TGTGCCTCCGACAGGGCCTATGGCTACACCTTC
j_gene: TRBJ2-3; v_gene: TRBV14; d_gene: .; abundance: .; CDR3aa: CASGLWTDTQYF; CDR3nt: TGTGCCAGCGGCCTGTGGACAGATACGCAGTATTTT
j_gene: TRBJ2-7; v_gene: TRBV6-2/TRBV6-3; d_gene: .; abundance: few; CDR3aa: CASSTRVVGEQYF; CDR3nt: TGTGCCAGCAGTACCCGGGTCGTGGGGGAGCAGTACTTC
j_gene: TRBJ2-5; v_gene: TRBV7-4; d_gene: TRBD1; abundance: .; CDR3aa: CATRDRGLEQYF; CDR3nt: TGTGCCACCAGGGACAGGGGATTAGAGCAGTACTTC
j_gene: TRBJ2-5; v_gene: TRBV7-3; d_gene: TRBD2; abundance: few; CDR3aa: CASSLLAGPQETQYF; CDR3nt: TGTGCCAGCAGCCTATTAGCGGGTCCGCAAGAGACCCAGTACTTC
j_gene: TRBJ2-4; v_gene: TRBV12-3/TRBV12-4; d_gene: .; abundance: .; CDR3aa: CASSLIGETLYF; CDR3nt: TGTGCCAGCAGTTTGATCGGAGAGACCCTGTACTTC
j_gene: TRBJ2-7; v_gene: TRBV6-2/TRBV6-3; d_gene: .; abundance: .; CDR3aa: CASILFSGATYEQYF; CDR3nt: TGTGCCAGCATTTTATTCTCAGGGGCCACCTACGAGCAGTACTTC
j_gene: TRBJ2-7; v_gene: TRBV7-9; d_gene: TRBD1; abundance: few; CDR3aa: CASSLARTGSWEQYF; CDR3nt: TGTGCCAGCAGCTTAGCTCGGACAGGGTCATGGGAGCAGTACTTC
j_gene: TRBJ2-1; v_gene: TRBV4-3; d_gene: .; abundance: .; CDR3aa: CASSQDSNHEQFF; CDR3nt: TGCGCCAGCAGCCAAGATTCCAACCATGAGCAGTTCTTC
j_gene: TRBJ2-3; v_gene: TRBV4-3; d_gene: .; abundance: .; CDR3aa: CASSQFGDTQYF; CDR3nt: TGCGCCAGCAGCCAGTTCGGGGATACGCAGTATTTT
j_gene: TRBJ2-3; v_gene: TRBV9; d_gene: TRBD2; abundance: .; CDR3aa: CASTRSGTSLGDTQYF; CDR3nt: TGTGCCAGCACTCGATCCGGGACTAGTTTAGGTGATACGCAGTATTTT
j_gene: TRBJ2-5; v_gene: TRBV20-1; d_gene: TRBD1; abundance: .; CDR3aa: CSARGQGKETQYF; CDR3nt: TGCAGTGCTAGGGGACAGGGAAAAGAGACCCAGTACTTC
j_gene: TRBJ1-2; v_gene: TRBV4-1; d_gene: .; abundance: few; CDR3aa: CASHAGGVISRGYTF; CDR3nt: TGCGCCAGTCACGCGGGGGGGGTCATTTCGAGGGGCTACACCTTC
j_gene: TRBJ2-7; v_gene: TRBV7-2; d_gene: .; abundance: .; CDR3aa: CASSPTGTASYEQYF; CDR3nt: TGTGCCAGCAGCCCCACTGGGACGGCTTCCTACGAGCAGTACTTC
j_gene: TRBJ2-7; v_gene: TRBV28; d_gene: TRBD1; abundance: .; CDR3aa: CASGLAQGDYEQYF; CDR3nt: TGTGCCAGCGGTTTAGCACAGGGGGACTACGAGCAGTACTTC
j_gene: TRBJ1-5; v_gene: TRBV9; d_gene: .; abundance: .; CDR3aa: CASSERGIPGQPQHF; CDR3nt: TGTGCCAGCAGCGAGAGGGGGATCCCGGGCCAGCCCCAGCATTTT
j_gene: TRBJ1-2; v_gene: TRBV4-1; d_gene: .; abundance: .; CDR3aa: CASSHSSDSYGYTF; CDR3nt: TGCGCCAGCAGCCACTCTTCAGACAGCTATGGCTACACCTTC
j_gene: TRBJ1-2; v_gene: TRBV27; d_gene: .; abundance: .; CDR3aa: CATRGMGQGYGYTF; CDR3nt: TGTGCCACCCGAGGGATGGGCCAGGGCTATGGCTACACCTTC
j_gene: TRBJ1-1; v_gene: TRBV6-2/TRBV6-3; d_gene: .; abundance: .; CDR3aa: CASSYRGLRGTEAFF; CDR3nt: TGTGCCAGCAGTTACCGGGGGCTTAGAGGGACTGAAGCTTTCTTT
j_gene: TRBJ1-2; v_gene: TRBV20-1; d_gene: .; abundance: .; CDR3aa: CSARGPGRKDYGYTF; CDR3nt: TGCAGTGCTAGAGGGCCAGGGAGGAAAGACTATGGCTACACCTTC
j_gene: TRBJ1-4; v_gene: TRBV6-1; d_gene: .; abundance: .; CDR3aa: CASRKQGNEKLFF; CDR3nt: TGTGCCAGCAGAAAACAGGGTAATGAAAAACTGTTTTTT
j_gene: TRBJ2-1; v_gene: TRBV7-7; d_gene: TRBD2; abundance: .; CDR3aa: CASSLIPSGANEQFF; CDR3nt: TGTGCTAGCAGCTTAATTCCTAGCGGGGCCAATGAGCAGTTCTTC
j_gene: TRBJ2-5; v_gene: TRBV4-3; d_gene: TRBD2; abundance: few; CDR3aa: CASSPSGPRATQYF; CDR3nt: TGCGCCAGCAGCCCTAGCGGGCCCCGGGCGACCCAGTACTTC
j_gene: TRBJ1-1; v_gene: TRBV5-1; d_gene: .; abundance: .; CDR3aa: CASSTGTGGEAFF; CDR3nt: TGCGCCAGCAGCACGGGGACGGGCGGTGAAGCTTTCTTT
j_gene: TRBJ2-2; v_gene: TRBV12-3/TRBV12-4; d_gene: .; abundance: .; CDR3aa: CASSLSTMPAELFF; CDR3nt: TGTGCCAGCAGTTTGAGCACGATGCCCGCGGAGCTGTTTTTT
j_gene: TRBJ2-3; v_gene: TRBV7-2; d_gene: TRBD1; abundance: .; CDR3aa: CASSKTGPLQYF; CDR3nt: TGTGCCAGCAGCAAGACAGGGCCCCTCCAGTATTTT
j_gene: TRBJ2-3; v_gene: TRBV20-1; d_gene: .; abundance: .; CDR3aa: CSARDARTSTDTQYF; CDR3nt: TGCAGTGCTAGAGATGCACGTACTAGCACAGATACGCAGTATTTT
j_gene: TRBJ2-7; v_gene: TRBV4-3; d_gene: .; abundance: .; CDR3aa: CASSRGAFRSRDQYF; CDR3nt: TGCGCCAGCAGCCGAGGGGCATTTCGGTCAAGAGACCAGTACTTC
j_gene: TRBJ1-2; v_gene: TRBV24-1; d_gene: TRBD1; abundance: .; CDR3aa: CATSGGTGGAGGYGYTF; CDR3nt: TGTGCCACCAGTGGCGGGACAGGGGGCGCGGGTGGTTATGGCTACACCTTC
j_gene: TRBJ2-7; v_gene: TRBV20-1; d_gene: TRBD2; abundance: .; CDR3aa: CSARVTAGGLLEQYF; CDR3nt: TGCAGTGCTAGAGTAACAGCGGGGGGGCTGCTCGAGCAGTACTTC
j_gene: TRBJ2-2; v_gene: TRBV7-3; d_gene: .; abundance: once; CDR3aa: CASSPYNTGELFF; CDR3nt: TGTGCCAGCAGCCCCTACAACACCGGGGAGCTGTTTTTT
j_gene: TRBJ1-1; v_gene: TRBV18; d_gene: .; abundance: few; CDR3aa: CASSPRDSMNTEAFF; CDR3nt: TGTGCCAGCTCACCTCGAGACAGTATGAACACTGAAGCTTTCTTT
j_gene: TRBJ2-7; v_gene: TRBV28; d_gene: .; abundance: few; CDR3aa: CASSRQWGHYEQYF; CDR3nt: TGTGCCAGCAGCCGGCAGTGGGGACACTACGAGCAGTACTTC
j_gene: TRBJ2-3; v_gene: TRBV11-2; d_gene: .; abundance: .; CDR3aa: CASTRGARTDTQYF; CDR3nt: TGTGCCAGCACTAGGGGGGCCCGCACAGATACGCAGTATTTT
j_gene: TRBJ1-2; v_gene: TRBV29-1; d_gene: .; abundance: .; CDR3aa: CSVFGGVGGYTF; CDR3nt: TGCAGCGTTTTCGGGGGAGTGGGTGGCTACACCTTC
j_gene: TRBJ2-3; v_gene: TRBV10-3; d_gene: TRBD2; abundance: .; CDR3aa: CAISESLGTSGGDTDTQYF; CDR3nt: TGTGCCATCAGTGAGAGTCTCGGGACTAGCGGGGGGGACACAGATACGCAGTATTTT
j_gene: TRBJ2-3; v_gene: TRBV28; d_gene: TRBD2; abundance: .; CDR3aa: CASSTRGAGGTDTQYF; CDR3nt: TGTGCCAGCAGTACCCGCGGCGCGGGGGGGACAGATACGCAGTATTTT
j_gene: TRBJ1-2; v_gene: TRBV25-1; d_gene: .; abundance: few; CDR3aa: CASQRDYGYTF; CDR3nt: TGTGCCAGCCAAAGGGACTATGGCTACACCTTC
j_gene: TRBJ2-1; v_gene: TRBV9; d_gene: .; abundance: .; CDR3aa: CASSVVEGPGDEQFF; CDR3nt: TGTGCCAGCAGCGTAGTGGAGGGTCCGGGGGATGAGCAGTTCTTC